This paragraph reports one T cell receptor beta chain. It lacks a known antigen. Base qualities are missing; no much larger clone stands one base away. The data stem from a study of T cell responses to AZD1222 COVID-19 vaccine (dated by TCRdb to 2020 to 2023). Looking at the study overall: Because spike-specific TCR depth and breadth did not differ between the two schedules, AZD1222 recipients who got a second dose at roughly 4 weeks were pooled with those who got a second dose at roughly 12 weeks. Trial participants were enrolled by age into 18-55, 56-69 and 70-plus year subgroups, with roughly 160, 29 and 62 TCR-sequenced participants respectively. A total of about 230 trial participants underwent TCR sequencing, of whom about 200 received two doses of AZD1222 and some 25 received two doses of the MenACWY control vaccine. The study at large found these results: In the small 56-69-year group, the increase in depth fell short of significance, most likely because of low power. Because no samples from the day 14 peak response were available, repertoires could be characterized only after the peak T cell response. Only six or seven AZD1222 recipients were SARS-CoV-2 seropositive at baseline, limiting conclusions about previously exposed vaccinees. A significant rise in spike-specific TCR breadth and depth was observed after two AZD1222 doses relative to day 0 and relative to MenACWY recipients. Nearly half of unique spike-specific TCRs reportedly recognized epitopes outside regions mutated in the B.1.351 and B.1.1.7 variants. Participants were mostly white British, with more females than males. The authors suggested clonal diversity may have been underestimated. Vaccine-associated CD4 TCRs spanned the whole spike protein, with dominant responses in regions 160-218 and 743-854.

The CDR3 runs 14 amino acids, cysteine and phenylalanine included. The only DNA kept is the CDR3, 42 bases in frame from the first base. Reading the germline V gene gives CDR1 SNHLY and CDR2 FYNNEI. Trimming removed 6 bases from V and 4 bases from J; the gene matches leave 8 bases unexplained. The CDR3 regions of human TCRbeta chains were analyzed by immunosequencing. The authors' analysis ran thus. Repertoire TCRs were matched against a reference library of SARS-CoV-2-specific TCRs generated with the MIRA antigen-specificity platform. Breadth was defined as the fraction of unique TCRs that were SARS-CoV-2-associated. Depth was defined as the fraction of total T cells that were SARS-CoV-2-associated. Using the MIRA data, every spike-specific TCR was mapped to the spike region that the TCR reacted to and assigned to either a CD4 or a CD8 class. Log10-transformed breadth and depth values were compared by one-way ANOVA with Sidak's multiple comparisons tests. As stored in TCRdb, this immuneACCESS dataset retains in-frame rearrangements with V and J assigned. A fraction of the clones does not appear; measured against another copy, unresolved V genes explain less than half of the discrepancy, and the remainder lacks a known reason. That table furnishes V, J and clone size, whereas the DNA furnished D and trimming. Across this sample there are about 150,000 clones, with 89% seen only once. 5.1% of the sample comes from the top ten.

The sample's time point, from its label and the paper: baseline before first vaccination. Vaccinee samples came from UK trials COV001 and COV002, including a single-blind randomized controlled phase 2/3 trial of AZD1222 (ChAdOx1 nCoV-19) in healthy adults. For TCRbeta chain sequencing, PBMC samples were collected from trial participants at day 0 and at day 28 after the second dose. Here the sequenced sample was peripheral blood, taken on day 0 of AZD1222 vaccination. The chain was built from TRBV2 and TRBJ2-5; TRBD1 matches 7 bases in the middle. The sequence came from an adult in good health. The DNA sequence is TGTGCCAGCAGAGGAACAGGGGTCGGAGAGACCCAGTACTTC. Translated, this gives CASRGTGVGETQYF.